Following are 9 T cell receptor beta chains from one sample sequenced in a study of CD8 T cells in Susac syndrome. Reverse transcription of about 0.45 to 1 ug RNA was performed with random hexamers. In TCRdb, the immunoSEQ multiplex PCR reads were re-called with MiXCR into one record per CDR3 protein. The sample lists 90,000 or so distinct CDR3 sequences; over 80% were seen once. The sequenced sample was CD8+ T cells from PBMCs. The origin of the receptors is a human donor in good health.

The J gene is TRBJ2-5, the V gene TRBV19; 8 bases map to TRBD2. The CDR3 covers 13 residues. The germline CDR1 and CDR2 sequences are LNHDA and SQIVND (reference sequence). V gave up 8 bases and J gave up 1 base; unmatched junction bases: 3. The CDR3 sequence: CASSAGGQETQYF. The DNA of the CDR3 is TGTGCCAGTTCCGCGGGGGGCCAAGAGACCCAGTACTTC.

The chain carries TRBV15 and TRBJ2-5; D gene unclear. The CDR3 is 14 residues long. Germline CDR1 reads LNHNV; CDR2 reads YYDKDF (reference sequence). The V end lost 6 bases, the J end lost 2 bases, and 13 bases lay between the germline ends. CDR3 DNA sequence: TGTGCCACCAGTTCGGACGGAAATCAAGAGACCCAGTACTTC. Amino acid sequence: CATSSDGNQETQYF.

This chain joins TRBV20-1 and TRBJ2-1, with D maybe TRBD1 (6 bases). Germline lookup yields CDR1 DFQATT and CDR2 SNEGSKA (reference sequence). Trimming took 6 bases from V and 0 from J, leaving 18 bases between them. This CDR3 comprises 16 residues. In DNA, the CDR3 is TGCAGTGCCCTCGATTTGGGGGCCTCCTCCTACAATGAGCAGTTCTTC. This sequence encodes CSALDLGASSYNEQFF.

The V and J genes are TRBV19 and TRBJ1-1, with D tentatively TRBD1 (5 bases). Trimming stripped 7 bases from V and 6 bases from J, with 12 bases between. Germline CDR1 reads LNHDA; CDR2 reads SQIVND (reference sequence). The CDR3 consists of 12 residues. CDR3 DNA: TGTGCCAGTACAGGGCCGAGACCTGAAGCTTTCTTT. This encodes CASTGPRPEAFF.

This clonotype was picked up a small number of times. The chain carries TRBV5-6 and TRBJ1-1; a possible D gene is TRBD1 (6 bases). Germline V lookup: CDR1 SGHDT, CDR2 YYEEEE. This CDR3 region has 16 residues. V was trimmed by 0 bases and J by 4 bases, leaving 16 bases between them. In DNA, the CDR3 is TGTGCCAGCAGCTTGGGATTCGGAACAGGGTTCACTGAAGCTTTCTTT. This sequence encodes CASSLGFGTGFTEAFF.

The CDR3 region is CASSLSVGEEQYF. The CDR3 region has the DNA TGTGCCAGCAGCTTATCGGTTGGGGAGGAGCAGTACTTC. The chain has TRBV13 and TRBJ2-7, with D perhaps matching TRBD2 (5 bases). Trimming stripped 2 bases from V and 7 bases from J, with 12 bases between. Per germline, CDR1 PRHDT and CDR2 FYEKMQ (reference sequence). The CDR3 runs to 13 residues. The full variable domain, with the rest looked up from reference TRBV13 and TRBJ2-7, is AAGVIQSPRHLIKEKRETATLKCYPIPRHDTVYWYQQGPGQDPQFLISFYEKMQSDKGSIPDRFSAQQFSDYHSELNMSSLELGDSALYFCASSLSVGEEQYFGPGTRLTVT.

CDR3 nucleotides: TGTGCCAGCCCGGCCTACGAGCAGTACTTC. Amino acid sequence: CASPAYEQYF. The J gene is TRBJ2-7, the V gene TRBV2; D uncertain. V dropped 8 bases and J dropped 2 bases, with 4 bases sitting between them. The CDR3 runs to 10 residues. CDR1 and CDR2 from the germline V gene are SNHLY and FYNNEI.

This chain uses TRBV6-5 with TRBJ1-1; no clear D gene. The V and J ends lost 0 bases and 3 bases respectively, with 8 bases between them. The CDR3 contains 14 residues. Looked up from germline, CDR1 is MNHEY and CDR2 is SVGAGI. The CDR3 sequence is CASSYSSPYTEAFF. The CDR3 coding sequence is TGTGCCAGCAGTTACTCGTCTCCCTACACTGAAGCTTTCTTT.

The J gene is TRBJ2-1, the V gene TRBV19; either TRBD1 or TRBD2 may supply D (5 bases each). With 1 base removed from V and 11 bases from J, the gap between germline ends came to 12 bases. The CDR3 runs 13 residues. Germline lookup yields CDR1 LNHDA and CDR2 SQIVND (reference sequence). The CDR3 bases are TGTGCCAGTAGTATAGGGGTAGGGACCCAGCAGTTCTTC. It translates to CASSIGVGTQQFF.